The present T cell receptor (beta chain) was sequenced within a study of identical twins (dated by TCRdb to 2015 to 2016). With respect to the entire study: The study deep-sequenced TCR alpha and beta repertoires from monozygotic twins, unrelated adults of various ages and cord blood to test whether fetal clonotypes persist. Replicate twin experiments were performed at different times using different library preparation protocols to rule out contamination.

CDR3 length: 14 amino acids, cysteine to phenylalanine. Only CDR3 DNA is held: 42 bases, read in frame from base 1. Based on the germline V gene (reference sequence), the CDR1 and CDR2 sequences are SEHNR and FQNEAQ. The junction shows trimming of 0 bases on V and 5 bases on J, plus 8 bases between the germline ends. Here is what the overall study found, with its caveats: In monozygotic twins, out-of-frame TCR alpha sharing was systematically underestimated by recombination models, although the models agreed with sharing between unrelated individuals. Compared with coincidental sharing between unrelated individuals, out-of-frame TCR alpha sequences shared between twins showed an excess of sequences with low generation probability. Excess twin sharing in beta out-of-frame sequences was weaker because fewer shared sequences lowered the signal-to-noise ratio. Conclusions relied on cross-sectional statistical analysis, since the same donors could not be followed over many years. Invariant T cells such as MAIT and iNKT could partly confound zero-insertion analyses, although diverse VJ usage argued against such confounding for most clonotypes. Abundant cord blood beta clonotypes carried fewer insertions; young adult naive repertoires showed a weaker similar trend, while memory repertoires showed none.

Libraries were constructed by 5' RACE. Instrument on record: Illumina HiSeq 2000. A universal primer binding site was added through template switching, and the final cDNA carried a unique molecular identifier so that TCR cDNA molecules could be counted accurately. Specific primers in the conserved constant-segment region were used to synthesize first-strand cDNA for the TCR alpha and beta chains. Each cDNA library was double barcoded, with a SMART-Mk sample barcode plus Illumina barcodes, to control for contamination. TruSeq adapter sequences and Illumina sample barcodes were added in two successive PCR steps. The Illumina HiSeq platform was used with custom primers to sequence TCR alpha and beta cDNA libraries. As for the original processing: MiGEC processed the raw reads to extract unique molecular identifiers, while MiXCR was used to determine the CDR3 positions. Recombination models were inferred per individual with the repgenHMM and IGoR tools using an EM algorithm. Shared clonotype analysis was performed with the tcR package in R, normalizing sharing by the product of cloneset sizes. To study raw recombination free of thymic and clonal selection effects, out-of-frame nonproductive sequences were analyzed. TCRdb reprocessed the public reads (quality trimming at Q25 with fastp, clone calling with MiXCR) and kept in-frame beta chains. Each entry merges the rows of one CDR3 protein and shows their most common DNA and genes. The authors' filters were not applied to this entry. This sample has 690,000 or so distinct CDR3 sequences in its table, and 8.5% to 9.5% of those were observed once. The top ten constitute around 0.95% of the sample.

This clonotype was counted ten times or more. This clone's antigen is unknown. The record has no base qualities; no much larger clone is one base away. Every donor was a healthy Caucasian. Three pairs of female monozygotic twins, all aged 18 to 29 years, were included in the twin cohort. Peripheral blood mononuclear cells were the source from which RNA for the TCR libraries was isolated. A further study also used this sample, focusing on yellow fever vaccine responses in identical twins. The second paper states: The authors reported that the T cell response to vaccination in identical twins appeared partly convergent and partly personalized. Focusing on identical twins, the study followed the T cell clones that responded to the vaccine, and did so with precision.

The clonotype was recovered from a woman aged 18-30 years in good health. Sample: PBMCs. The chain links TRBV7-9 with TRBJ2-1; the D gene assignment is ambiguous. CDR3 protein: CASSLANYNNEQFF. The nucleotides read TGTGCCAGCAGCTTAGCGAACTATAACAATGAGCAGTTCTTC.